The 15 T cell receptor beta chains below come from one sample, sequenced in a study of blood T cell repertoires in COVID-19. Clones were read by immunoSEQ multiplex PCR, and TCRdb kept only the in-frame ones, dropping some. The sample lists roughly 100,000 clones, about four fifths occurring once. Sample: peripheral blood. These receptors all come from a woman aged 80 or over with active or convalescent COVID-19.

The rearrangement links TRBV30 to TRBJ2-1; 7 bases line up with TRBD2. The CDR3 has 16 residues. Germline trimming cut 3 bases from V and 0 bases from J; bases unmatched to any gene: 8. Germline CDR1 is GTSNPN and CDR2 is SVGIG (reference sequence). The CDR3 region is CAWRPPRTSSYNEQFF. CDR3 bases: TGTGCCTGGAGACCACCGCGGACTAGCTCCTACAATGAGCAGTTCTTC.

The J gene is TRBJ1-1, the V gene TRBV19; TRBD1 matches at 9 bases. The CDR3 consists of 14 residues. Losses at the gene ends were 3 bases for V and 4 bases for J; bases not matched to a gene: 3. Germline V lookup: CDR1 LNHDA, CDR2 SQIVND (reference sequence). CDR3 in amino acids: CASSILTGGTEAFF. In DNA, the CDR3 is TGTGCCAGTAGTATCCTGACAGGGGGCACTGAAGCTTTCTTT.

This chain joins TRBV6-5 and TRBJ1-2, with 12 bases fitting TRBD1. Germline lookup yields CDR1 MNHEY and CDR2 SVGAGI. Germline trimming cut 6 bases from V and 5 bases from J; bases unmatched to any gene: 7. The CDR3 contains 15 residues. The CDR3 coding sequence is TGTGCCAGCAGGAAAATGGGACAGGGGGCGTATGGCTACACCTTC. This codes for CASRKMGQGAYGYTF.

This clone showed up many times. Distinct nucleotide sequences in the sample also encode this CDR3. V and J are TRBV19 and TRBJ1-1; the D gene is possibly TRBD1 (6 bases). The CDR3 length is 13 residues. Trimming took off 4 bases at V and 2 bases at J, with 8 bases between the two ends. Germline V gene sequence: CDR1 LNHDA, CDR2 SQIVND (reference sequence). CDR3 region: CASSRQVNTEAFF. The CDR3 region has the DNA TGTGCCAGTAGTAGACAGGTAAACACTGAAGCTTTCTTT.

The chain employs TRBV5-4 and TRBJ2-7; the match to TRBD1 covers 9 bases. Per germline, CDR1 SGHNT and CDR2 YYREEE (reference sequence). The trim removed 6 bases at V and 0 bases at J, leaving 7 bases unmatched. The length of the CDR3 is 15 residues. The CDR3 DNA follows: TGTGCCAGCACAGACCCGGGACAGGGCTCCTACGAGCAGTACTTC. It yields the protein CASTDPGQGSYEQYF.

This clone was seen just once. The chain is built from TRBV11-3 and TRBJ2-2; 9 nucleotides agree with TRBD2. The V gene's germline CDR1 is SGHNT and CDR2 YENEEA. The CDR3 runs 16 residues. V gave up 6 bases and J gave up 0 bases; unmatched junction bases: 5. CDR3 sequence: CASSYLAGANTGELFF. The CDR3 DNA follows: TGTGCCAGCAGTTATTTAGCGGGGGCGAACACCGGGGAGCTGTTTTTT.

This chain links TRBV5-1 with TRBJ1-1, with 10 bases that match TRBD1. The trim removed 5 bases at V and 4 bases at J, leaving 8 bases unmatched. The CDR3 length is 15 residues. Per the germline V gene, CDR1 is SGHRS and CDR2 is YFSETQ. CDR3 residues: CASSFSGTGATEAFF. The DNA for the CDR3 is TGCGCCAGCAGTTTTTCCGGGACAGGGGCCACTGAAGCTTTCTTT.

This chain links TRBV5-1 with TRBJ2-5; 7 bases match TRBD1. The germline V gene encodes CDR1 SGHRS and CDR2 YFSETQ. This CDR3 comprises 15 residues. Unmatched junction bases numbered 10, after V lost 3 bases and J lost 5 bases. The CDR3 DNA is TGCGCCAGCAGCTCCCGGACAGGCCCCAGGGAGACCCAGTACTTC. The encoded protein is CASSSRTGPRETQYF. Full variable domain (outside the CDR3, taken from reference TRBV5-1 and TRBJ2-5): KAGVTQTPRYLIKTRGQQVTLSCSPISGHRSVSWYQQTPGQGLQFLFEYFSETQRNKGNFPGRFSGRQFSNSRSEMNVSTLELGDSALYLCASSSRTGPRETQYFGPGTRLLVL.

The chain recombines TRBV2 with TRBJ2-1, with 8 bases aligning to TRBD1. The CDR3 loop spans 14 amino acids. V shed 4 bases, J shed 6 bases, and the junction held 5 bases outside the gene matches. Germline CDR1 and CDR2: SNHLY and FYNNEI. CDR3 residues: CASSGGQGGNEQFF. DNA of the CDR3: TGTGCCAGCAGTGGAGGACAGGGAGGCAATGAGCAGTTCTTC. The whole variable domain, remainder taken from reference TRBV2 and TRBJ2-1, is EPEVTQTPSHQVTQMGQEVILRCVPISNHLYFYWYRQILGQKVEFLVSFYNNEISEKSEIFDDQFSVERPDGSNFTLKIRSTKLEDSAMYFCASSGGQGGNEQFFGPGTRLTVL.

The chain carries TRBV7-2 and TRBJ2-7, with 8 bases that match TRBD1. V was pared by 5 bases and J by 1 base, with 7 bases of the junction left unmatched. Germline CDR1 SGHTA, CDR2 FQGNSA. The CDR3 totals 15 residues. CDR3 loop: CASSALGQGSYEQYF. The CDR3 coding sequence is TGTGCCAGCAGCGCACTCGGACAGGGTTCCTACGAGCAGTACTTC.

The chain has TRBV5-1 and TRBJ1-3, with D possibly TRBD1 on 6 matching bases. The CDR3 has 14 residues. Germline CDR1 SGHRS, CDR2 YFSETQ. The V end lost 4 bases, the J end lost 1 base, and 9 bases lay between the germline ends. CDR3 DNA sequence: TGCGCCAGCAGCCTAGACAGGTCTGGAAACACCATATATTTT. This translates into CASSLDRSGNTIYF. The whole variable domain, remainder taken from reference TRBV5-1 and TRBJ1-3, is KAGVTQTPRYLIKTRGQQVTLSCSPISGHRSVSWYQQTPGQGLQFLFEYFSETQRNKGNFPGRFSGRQFSNSRSEMNVSTLELGDSALYLCASSLDRSGNTIYFGEGSWLTVV.

This rearrangement joins TRBV28 to TRBJ1-2, with 9 bases lining up with TRBD1. Germline loops: CDR1 MDHEN, CDR2 SYDVKM. Trimming cost V 0 bases and J 6 bases; bases outside gene matches: 5. CDR3 length: 15 amino acids. The CDR3: CASSLWGQGGDGYTF. The CDR3 nucleotides read TGTGCCAGCAGTTTATGGGGACAGGGCGGGGATGGCTACACCTTC.

V and J are TRBV3-1 (or the pseudogene TRBV3-2) and TRBJ1-1; D not resolved. Germline V gives CDR1 LGHDT, CDR2 YNNKEL (reference sequence). The CDR3 runs to 13 residues. Trimming stripped 1 base from V and 6 bases from J, with 9 bases between. CDR3 sequence: CASSQGRGAEAFF. The CDR3 DNA reads as TGTGCCAGCAGCCAAGGGCGGGGAGCTGAAGCTTTCTTT.

This clone was seen a single time. CDR3 in amino acids: CASSSNRRADTQYF. CDR3 coding DNA: TGTGCCAGCAGCTCAAACCGGAGGGCAGATACGCAGTATTTT. This chain joins TRBV11-2 and TRBJ2-3; D perhaps matches TRBD2 (6 bases). The CDR3 has 14 amino acids. Germline V gene lookup returns CDR1 SGHAT and CDR2 FQNNGV. V lost 4 bases, J lost 4 bases, and 12 bases lay in between. Based on the CDR3 plus reference TRBV11-2 and TRBJ2-3, the full variable domain is EAGVAQSPRYKIIEKRQSVAFWCNPISGHATLYWYQQILGQGPKLLIQFQNNGVVDDSQLPKDRFSAERLKGVDSTLKIQPAKLEDSAVYLCASSSNRRADTQYFGPGTRLTVL.

The gene calls are TRBV7-2 and TRBJ2-3; D may be TRBD2 (5 bases). The CDR3 contains 14 residues. CDR1 is SGHTA, CDR2 FQGNSA, per germline. V was shortened by 4 bases and J by 4 bases, with 12 bases between the two germline ends. As DNA, the CDR3 is TGTGCCAGCAGCTCCACACTAGAATCAGATACGCAGTATTTT. Amino acid sequence: CASSSTLESDTQYF.